Listed below are T cell receptor beta chains from one sample, sequenced in a study of blood T cells in healthy people across ages. TCRdb fed the 5' RACE reads into MiXCR, producing one record per CDR3 protein. The repertoire includes roughly 900,000 distinct CDR3 sequences, about 28% of them detected once, and around 16% sits in the top ten. The material sequenced was blood. The receptors shown here come from a woman of 80 years or more in good health. The CDR3 runs from the conserved cysteine through the conserved F or W. D genes are given only for firm matches. Clone size appears in some rows only: once, few, many, or a class for an expanded clone.

j_call	d_call	v_call	clone_size	cdr3_aa	cdr3_nt
TRBJ2-3	TRBD1	TRBV7-9	many	CASSQGDRVSTDTQYF	TGTGCCAGCAGTCAGGGGGACAGAGTAAGCACAGATACGCAGTATTTT
TRBJ2-2	-	TRBV12-3/TRBV12-4	-	CASSLGAVGGLFF	TGTGCCAGCAGTTTGGGGGCTGTCGGCGGGCTGTTTTTT
TRBJ2-2	-	TRBV6-2/TRBV6-3	-	CASTTMRPGTGELFF	TGTGCCAGCACCACCATGCGACCAGGGACCGGGGAGCTGTTTTTT
TRBJ1-2	TRBD1	TRBV10-2	many	CASSELRQGVGYTF	TGCGCCAGCAGTGAGTTACGACAGGGGGTAGGCTACACCTTC
TRBJ2-7	TRBD2	TRBV7-2	-	CASSPSASGGFEQYF	TGTGCCAGCAGCCCATCGGCTAGCGGGGGCTTCGAGCAGTACTTC
TRBJ2-7	TRBD1	TRBV28	many	CASRDRGGHEQYF	TGTGCCAGCAGGGACAGGGGAGGGCACGAGCAGTACTTC
TRBJ2-3	-	TRBV19	-	CASSIGGSADTQYF	TGTGCCAGTAGTATAGGGGGTAGCGCAGATACGCAGTATTTT
TRBJ1-1	-	TRBV6-1	many	CASSGTPGAIGNTEAFF	TGTGCCAGCAGTGGCACTCCGGGAGCCATCGGGAACACTGAAGCTTTCTTT
TRBJ2-5	-	TRBV28	few	CASSDYKGEETRYF	TGTGCCAGCAGCGACTACAAGGGGGAAGAGACCCGGTACTTC
TRBJ2-5	TRBD2	TRBV29-1	many	CSVGGGTRQETQYF	TGCAGCGTTGGGGGTGGGACTAGGCAAGAGACCCAGTACTTC
TRBJ2-3	TRBD2	TRBV27	-	CASQRSGRRDTQYF	TGTGCCAGCCAAAGGAGCGGGAGAAGAGATACGCAGTATTTT
TRBJ2-1	-	TRBV20-1	many	CSGTQTGRLGNEQFF	TGCAGCGGTACTCAAACAGGGCGATTGGGCAATGAGCAGTTCTTC
TRBJ2-5	-	TRBV9	many	CASSEAGGLFGETQYF	TGTGCCAGCAGCGAAGCAGGCGGTCTCTTCGGGGAGACCCAGTACTTC
TRBJ2-7	-	TRBV30	many	CAWSMSRSYEQYF	TGTGCCTGGAGTATGAGTCGTTCCTACGAGCAGTACTTC
TRBJ1-2	TRBD1	TRBV5-1	many	CASSTGASGYGYTF	TGCGCCAGCAGCACAGGGGCGTCGGGCTATGGCTACACCTTC
TRBJ1-1	-	TRBV30	few	CAWGGYTEAFF	TGTGCCTGGGGGGGTTACACTGAAGCTTTCTTT
TRBJ1-2	-	TRBV10-3	many	CAISESGGGYGYTF	TGTGCCATCAGTGAGTCTGGAGGGGGCTATGGCTACACCTTC
TRBJ1-1	-	TRBV4-1	-	CASSHPRTGENTEAFF	TGCGCCAGCAGCCATCCTAGGACCGGCGAGAACACTGAAGCTTTCTTT
TRBJ2-2	-	TRBV6-1	many	CASSPRGPGELFF	TGTGCCAGCAGTCCACGGGGCCCCGGGGAGCTGTTTTTT
TRBJ2-1	-	TRBV7-9	many	CASSLGQGSGEQFF	TGTGCCAGCAGCTTAGGTCAGGGGAGCGGTGAGCAGTTCTTC
TRBJ2-5	-	TRBV5-1	few	CASSFLQGGETQYF	TGCGCCAGCAGCTTTTTACAGGGGGGGGAGACCCAGTACTTC
TRBJ2-7	TRBD1	TRBV5-4	-	CASSRGQPSYNEQYF	TGTGCCAGCAGCAGGGGACAGCCCTCCTACAATGAGCAGTACTTC
TRBJ2-5	-	TRBV9	many	CASSQQGSETQYF	TGTGCCAGCAGTCAGCAGGGTTCTGAGACCCAGTACTTC
TRBJ1-1	-	TRBV5-6	few	CASSPGGWNTEAFF	TGTGCCAGCAGCCCCGGAGGGTGGAACACTGAAGCTTTCTTT
TRBJ2-3	TRBD2	TRBV7-2	many	CASSPRTSGTTDTQYF	TGTGCCAGCAGCCCCCGGACTAGCGGTACCACAGATACGCAGTATTTT
TRBJ1-5	-	TRBV12-3/TRBV12-4	many	CASSLGGGGNQPQHF	TGTGCCAGCAGTTTAGGCGGGGGGGGGAATCAGCCCCAGCATTTT
TRBJ2-2	-	TRBV7-3	-	CASSRYLGTGELFF	TGTGCCAGCAGCCGATACCTGGGCACCGGGGAGCTGTTTTTT
TRBJ2-5	-	TRBV7-2	many	CASSLGGPLETQYF	TGTGCCAGCAGCTTAGGAGGGCCGTTAGAGACCCAGTACTTC
TRBJ1-1	-	TRBV14	few	CASSHAGFRPNTEAFF	TGTGCCAGCAGCCACGCAGGGTTTAGACCCAACACTGAAGCTTTTTTT
TRBJ2-5	-	TRBV18	many	CASSAVDRQETQYF	TGTGCCAGCTCAGCAGTCGACCGCCAAGAGACCCAGTACTTC
TRBJ2-5	-	TRBV29-1	few	CSVGTGTQYF	TGCAGTGTTGGAACCGGGACCCAGTACTTC
TRBJ2-5	-	TRBV3-1	many	CASRPTGTRQETQYF	TGTGCCAGCAGGCCCACCGGGACAAGGCAAGAGACCCAGTACTTC
TRBJ2-1	TRBD2	TRBV7-2	many	CASSLRLAGAPSYNEQFF	TGTGCCAGCAGCCTGCGACTAGCGGGGGCTCCCTCCTACAATGAGCAGTTCTTC
TRBJ1-6	TRBD1	TRBV5-4	few	CASSHPGQGRGPNSPLHF	TGTGCCAGCAGCCACCCGGGACAGGGAAGAGGGCCAAATTCACCCCTCCACTTT
TRBJ1-4	TRBD1	TRBV30	-	CAWSIGQGKEKLFF	TGTGCCTGGAGTATAGGACAGGGGAAAGAAAAACTGTTTTTT
TRBJ2-4	-	TRBV2	-	CASSEEVLAKNIQYF	TGTGCCAGCAGTGAAGAGGTCCTAGCCAAAAACATTCAGTACTTC